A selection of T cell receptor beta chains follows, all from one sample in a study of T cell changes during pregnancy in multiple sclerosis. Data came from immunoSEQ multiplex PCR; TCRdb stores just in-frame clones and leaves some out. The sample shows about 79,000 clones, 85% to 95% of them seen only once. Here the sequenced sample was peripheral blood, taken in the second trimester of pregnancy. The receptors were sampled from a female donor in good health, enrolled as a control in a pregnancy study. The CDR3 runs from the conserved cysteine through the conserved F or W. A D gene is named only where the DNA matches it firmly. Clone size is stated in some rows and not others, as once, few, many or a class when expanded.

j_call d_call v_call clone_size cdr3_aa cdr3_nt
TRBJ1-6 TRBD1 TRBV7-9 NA CASTYIGTGTNSPLHF TGTGCCAGCACCTACATCGGGACAGGGACTAATTCACCCCTCCACTTT
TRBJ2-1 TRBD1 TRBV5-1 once CASSQGQGRTYNEQFF TGCGCCAGCAGCCAGGGACAGGGCCGCACCTACAATGAGCAGTTCTTC
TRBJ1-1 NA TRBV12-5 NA CASDVTSGTEAFF TGTGCTAGTGATGTTACAAGTGGCACTGAAGCTTTCTTT
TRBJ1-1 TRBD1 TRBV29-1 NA CSVEDKPLQGAEAFF TGCAGCGTTGAAGATAAACCTCTGCAGGGGGCTGAAGCTTTCTTT
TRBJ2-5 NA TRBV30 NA CAWGHGIQETQYF TGTGCCTGGGGTCACGGTATTCAAGAGACCCAGTACTTC
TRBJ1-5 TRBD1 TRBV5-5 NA CASSTGDYQPQHF TGTGCCAGCAGCACAGGGGATTATCAGCCCCAGCATTTT
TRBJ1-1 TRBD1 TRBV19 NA CASRLTGAGTEAFF TGTGCCAGTAGGTTGACAGGGGCGGGAACTGAAGCTTTCTTT
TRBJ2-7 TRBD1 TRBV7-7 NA CASSLGQGATEQYF TGTGCCAGCAGCCTCGGACAGGGGGCTACCGAGCAGTACTTC
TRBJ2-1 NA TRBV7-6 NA CASSLEWQNINEQFF TGTGCCAGCAGCTTAGAATGGCAAAATATCAATGAGCAGTTCTTC
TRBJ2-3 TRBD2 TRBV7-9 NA CASSLPSGGNRADTQYF TGTGCCAGCAGCTTACCTAGCGGGGGAAACCGAGCAGATACGCAGTATTTT
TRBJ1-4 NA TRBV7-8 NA CASSQDSPNEKLFF TGTGCCAGCAGCCAGGACAGCCCTAATGAAAAACTGTTTTTT
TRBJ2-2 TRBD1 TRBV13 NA CASSPGQANTGELFF TGTGCCAGCAGCCCGGGACAGGCGAACACCGGGGAGCTGTTTTTT
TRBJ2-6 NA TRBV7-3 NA CASGGLRSGANVLTF TGTGCCAGCGGGGGCCTTCGGTCCGGGGCCAACGTCCTGACTTTC
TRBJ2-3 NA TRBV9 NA CASSPGVNKPLFEDTQYF TGTGCCAGCAGCCCAGGGGTCAATAAGCCACTCTTCGAAGATACGCAGTATTTT
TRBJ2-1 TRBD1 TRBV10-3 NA CAIMRTGDGEQFF TGTGCCATCATGAGGACAGGGGACGGTGAGCAGTTCTTC
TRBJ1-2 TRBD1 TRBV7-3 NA CASSYGTGTSYGYTF TGTGCCAGCAGCTATGGGACAGGGACGTCGTATGGCTACACCTTC
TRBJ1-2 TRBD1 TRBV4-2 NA CASSPQTGSYGYTF TGTGCCAGCAGCCCTCAGACAGGGTCCTATGGCTACACCTTC
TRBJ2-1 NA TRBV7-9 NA CASSIGVTYNEQFF TGTGCCAGCAGCATCGGGGTAACCTACAATGAGCAGTTCTTC
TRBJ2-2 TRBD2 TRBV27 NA CASSLRGSGELFF TGTGCCAGCAGTTTGCGGGGGAGCGGGGAGCTGTTTTTT
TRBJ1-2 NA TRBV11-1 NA CASSLGQDYGYTF TGTGCCAGCAGCCTAGGGCAGGACTATGGCTACACCTTC
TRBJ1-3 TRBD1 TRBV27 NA CASSRGPGNTIYF TGTGCCAGCTCCAGGGGGCCCGGAAACACCATATATTTT
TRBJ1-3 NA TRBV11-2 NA CASRGASGNTIYF TGTGCCAGCAGGGGGGCTTCTGGAAACACCATATATTTT
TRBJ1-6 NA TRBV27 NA CASSLSVQNNSPLHF TGTGCCAGCAGTTTATCGGTGCAGAATAATTCACCCCTCCACTTT
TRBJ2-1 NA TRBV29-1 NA CSPMDTNNEQFF TGCAGCCCCATGGACACTAACAATGAGCAGTTCTTC
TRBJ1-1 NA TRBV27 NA CASTPWLRSTEAFF TGTGCCAGCACTCCGTGGCTCCGATCCACTGAAGCTTTCTTT